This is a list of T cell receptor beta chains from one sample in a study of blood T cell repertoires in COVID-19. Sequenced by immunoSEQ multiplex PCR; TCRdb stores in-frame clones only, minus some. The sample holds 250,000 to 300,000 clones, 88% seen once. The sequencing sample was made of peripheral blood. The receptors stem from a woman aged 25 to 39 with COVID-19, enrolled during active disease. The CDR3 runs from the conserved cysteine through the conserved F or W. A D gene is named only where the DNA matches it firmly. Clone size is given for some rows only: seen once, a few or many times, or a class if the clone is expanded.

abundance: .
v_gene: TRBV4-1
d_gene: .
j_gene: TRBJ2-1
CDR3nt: TGCGCCAGCAGCCAAGACCAGACTTCCTACTCCTACAATGAGCAGTTCTTC
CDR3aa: CASSQDQTSYSYNEQFF

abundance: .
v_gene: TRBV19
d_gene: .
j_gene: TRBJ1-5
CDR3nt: TGTGCCAGTACTGAAAGGGGGAGAAATCAGCCCCAGCATTTT
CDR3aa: CASTERGRNQPQHF

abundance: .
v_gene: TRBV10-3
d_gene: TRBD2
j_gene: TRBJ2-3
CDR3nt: TGTGCCATCAGTGATAAGGGTAGCGGGACAGATACGCAGTATTTT
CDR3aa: CAISDKGSGTDTQYF

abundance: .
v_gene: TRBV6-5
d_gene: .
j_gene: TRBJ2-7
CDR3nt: TGTGCCAGCAGTTACTCGAGAACTTCCTACGAGCAGTACTTC
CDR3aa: CASSYSRTSYEQYF

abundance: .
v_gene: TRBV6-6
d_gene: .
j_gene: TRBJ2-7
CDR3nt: TGTGCCAGCAGTTACCCCCCGGAGGCCGAGCAGTACTTC
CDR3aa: CASSYPPEAEQYF

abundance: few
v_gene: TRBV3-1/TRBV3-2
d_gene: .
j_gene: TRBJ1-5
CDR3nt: TGTGCCAGCAGCCAAGGCTATCCAGGGCGGCAGCCCCAGCATTTT
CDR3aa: CASSQGYPGRQPQHF

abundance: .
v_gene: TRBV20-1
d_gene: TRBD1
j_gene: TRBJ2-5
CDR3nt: TGCAGTGCTAGTATCTCCGGGACAGGTCAAGAGACCCAGTACTTC
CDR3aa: CSASISGTGQETQYF

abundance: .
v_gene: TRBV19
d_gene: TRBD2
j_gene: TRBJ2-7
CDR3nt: TGTGCCAGTAGTCCCGGCCCTGGGAGGGGTTACGAGCAGTACTTC
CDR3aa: CASSPGPGRGYEQYF

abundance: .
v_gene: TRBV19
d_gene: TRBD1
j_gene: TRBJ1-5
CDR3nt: TGTGCCAGTAGTATAGGACAGGGGACTTATCAGCCCCAGCATTTT
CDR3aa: CASSIGQGTYQPQHF

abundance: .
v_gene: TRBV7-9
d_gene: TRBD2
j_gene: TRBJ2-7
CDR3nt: TGTGCCAGCACCGCTAGCGGGAGCTACGAGCAGTACTTC
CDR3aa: CASTASGSYEQYF

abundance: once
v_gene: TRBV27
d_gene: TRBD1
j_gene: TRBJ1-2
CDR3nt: TGTGCCAGCTCTCCGGACAGGGGATTCTATGGCTACACCTTC
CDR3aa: CASSPDRGFYGYTF

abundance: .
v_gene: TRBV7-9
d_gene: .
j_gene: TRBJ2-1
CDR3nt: TGTGCCAGCAGTCCGGACAGCCTAGATAAGTTCTTC
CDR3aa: CASSPDSLDKFF

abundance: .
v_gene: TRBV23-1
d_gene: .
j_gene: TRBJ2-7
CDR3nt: TGCGCCAGCAGTCAATGGGAGCAGGATAGCTCCTACGAGCAGTACTTC
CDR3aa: CASSQWEQDSSYEQYF

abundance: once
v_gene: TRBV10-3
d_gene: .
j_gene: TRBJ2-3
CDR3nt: TGTGCCATCACGCAGGGTTACACAGATACGCAGTATTTT
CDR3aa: CAITQGYTDTQYF

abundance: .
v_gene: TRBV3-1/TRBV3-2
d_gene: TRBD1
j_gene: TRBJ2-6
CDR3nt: TGTGCCAGCAGCAACCGGGACAGGGGCTCTGGGGCCAACGTCCTGACTTTC
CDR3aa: CASSNRDRGSGANVLTF

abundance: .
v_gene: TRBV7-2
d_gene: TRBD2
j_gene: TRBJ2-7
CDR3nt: TGTGCCAGCAGCATATCTAGCGGGAGAGGGTACGAGCAGTACTTC
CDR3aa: CASSISSGRGYEQYF

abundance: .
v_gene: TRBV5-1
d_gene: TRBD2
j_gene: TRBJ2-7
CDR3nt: TGCGCCAGCAGCTTGGGCGTTGGGGGGGACCTTTCCTACGAGCAGTACTTC
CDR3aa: CASSLGVGGDLSYEQYF

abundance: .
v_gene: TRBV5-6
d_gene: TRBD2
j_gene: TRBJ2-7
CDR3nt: TGTGCCAGCAGCTTGGGACTAGCGGGAGGAGAGCAGTACTTC
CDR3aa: CASSLGLAGGEQYF

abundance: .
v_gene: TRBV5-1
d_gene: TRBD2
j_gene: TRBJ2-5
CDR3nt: TGCGCCAGCAGCATAGAAGCGGGAGGATGGGAGACCCAGTACTTC
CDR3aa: CASSIEAGGWETQYF

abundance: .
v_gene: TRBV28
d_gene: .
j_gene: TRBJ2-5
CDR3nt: TGTGCCAGCAGTGCGCCCTTCCCCCAGGGGGGAGAGACCCAGTACTTC
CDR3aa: CASSAPFPQGGETQYF

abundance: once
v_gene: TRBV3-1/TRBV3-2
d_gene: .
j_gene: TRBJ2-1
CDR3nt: TGTGCCAGCAGCCTCTACGGGGACAATGAGCAGTTCTTC
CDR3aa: CASSLYGDNEQFF

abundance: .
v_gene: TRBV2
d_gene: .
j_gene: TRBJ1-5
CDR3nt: TGTGCCAGCGGGGGGGGGATGAATCAGCCCCAGCATTTT
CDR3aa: CASGGGMNQPQHF

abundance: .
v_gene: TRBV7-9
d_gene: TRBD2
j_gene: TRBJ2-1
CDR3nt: TGTGCCAGCAGCTTATTAGCGGGAGTTTCCAATGAGCAGTTCTTC
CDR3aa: CASSLLAGVSNEQFF

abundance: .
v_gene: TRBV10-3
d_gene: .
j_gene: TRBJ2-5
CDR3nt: TGTGCCATCAGTGAGCGGCAGGAAGAGACCCAGTACTTC
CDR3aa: CAISERQEETQYF

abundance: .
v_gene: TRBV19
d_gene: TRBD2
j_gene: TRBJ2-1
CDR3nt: TGTGCAACGGGCGGGAGGGACGGCTACAATGAGCAGTTCTTC
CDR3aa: CATGGRDGYNEQFF

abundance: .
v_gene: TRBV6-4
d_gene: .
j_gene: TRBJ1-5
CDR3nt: TGTGCCAGCAGTCAGGACAACAATCAGCCCCAGCATTTT
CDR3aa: CASSQDNNQPQHF